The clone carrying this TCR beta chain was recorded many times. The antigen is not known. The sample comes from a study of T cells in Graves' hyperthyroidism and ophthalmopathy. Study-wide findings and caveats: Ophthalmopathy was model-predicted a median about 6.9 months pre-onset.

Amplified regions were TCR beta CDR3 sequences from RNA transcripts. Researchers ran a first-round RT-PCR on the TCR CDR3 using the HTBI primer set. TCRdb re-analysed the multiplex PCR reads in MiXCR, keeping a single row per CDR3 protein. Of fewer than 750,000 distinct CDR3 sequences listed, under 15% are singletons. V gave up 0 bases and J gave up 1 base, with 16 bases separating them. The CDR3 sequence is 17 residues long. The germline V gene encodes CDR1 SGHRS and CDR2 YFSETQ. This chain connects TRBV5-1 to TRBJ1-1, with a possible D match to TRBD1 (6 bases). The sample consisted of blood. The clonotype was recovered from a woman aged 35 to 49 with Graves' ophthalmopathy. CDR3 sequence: CASSLGGGKFTNTEAFF. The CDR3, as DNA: TGCGCCAGCAGCTTGGGAGGGGGGAAGTTTACGAACACTGAAGCTTTCTTT.